This T cell receptor (beta chain) was identified during a study of blood T cell repertoires in COVID-19. Looking at the study overall: The cDNA or gDNA used as material had been derived from T cells, B-cell-depleted T cells, or PBMCs.

The length of the CDR3 is 12 residues. The germline V gene has CDR1 ENHRY and CDR2 SYGVKD. Between the trimmed V and J ends, which lost 8 bases and 3 bases, there was a span of 11 bases. Seattle's enrolled individuals joined amid active infection and were then monitored longitudinally. This table comes from immunoSEQ multiplex PCR, and its TCRdb copy is limited to in-frame clones, with some not included. The data contain roughly 240,000 clones, around 85% of them singletons. The rearrangement links TRBV10-3 to TRBJ2-7; D may be TRBD1 (5 bases). The receptor was derived from a man aged 50 to 60 with COVID-19, enrolled during active disease. Sequences were obtained from peripheral blood. The CDR3 sequence is CAIGADSYEQYF. The CDR3 nucleotides read TGTGCCATCGGAGCCGACAGCTACGAGCAGTACTTC.